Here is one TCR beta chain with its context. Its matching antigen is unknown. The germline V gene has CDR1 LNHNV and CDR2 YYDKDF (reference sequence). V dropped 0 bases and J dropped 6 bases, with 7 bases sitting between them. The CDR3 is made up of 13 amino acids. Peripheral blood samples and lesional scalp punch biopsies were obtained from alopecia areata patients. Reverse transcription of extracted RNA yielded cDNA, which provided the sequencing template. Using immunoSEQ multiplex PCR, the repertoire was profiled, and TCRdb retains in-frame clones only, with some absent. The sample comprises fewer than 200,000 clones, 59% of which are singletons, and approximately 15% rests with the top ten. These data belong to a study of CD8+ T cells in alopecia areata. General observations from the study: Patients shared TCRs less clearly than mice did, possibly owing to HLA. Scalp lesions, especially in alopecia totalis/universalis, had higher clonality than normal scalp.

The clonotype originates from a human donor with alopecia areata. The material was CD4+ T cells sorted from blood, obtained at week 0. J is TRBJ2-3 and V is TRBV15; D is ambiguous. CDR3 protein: CATSRDHRDTQYF. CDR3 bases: TGTGCCACCAGCAGAGATCACCGGGATACGCAGTATTTT.